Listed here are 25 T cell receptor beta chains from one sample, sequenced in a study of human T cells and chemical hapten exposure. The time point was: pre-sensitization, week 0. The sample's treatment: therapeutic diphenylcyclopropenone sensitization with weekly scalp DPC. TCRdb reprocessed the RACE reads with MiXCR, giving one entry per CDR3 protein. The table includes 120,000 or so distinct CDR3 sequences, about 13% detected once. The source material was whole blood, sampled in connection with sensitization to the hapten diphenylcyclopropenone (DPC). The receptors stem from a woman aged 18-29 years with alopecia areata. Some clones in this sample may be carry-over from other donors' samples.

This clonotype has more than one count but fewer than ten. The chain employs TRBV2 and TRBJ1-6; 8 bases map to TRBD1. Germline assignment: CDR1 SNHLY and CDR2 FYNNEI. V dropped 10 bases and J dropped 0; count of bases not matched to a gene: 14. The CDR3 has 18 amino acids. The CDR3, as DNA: TGTGCCACGGGACAGGCAAGAGACCCGAGCTCCTATAATTCACCCCTCCACTTT. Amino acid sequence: CATGQARDPSSYNSPLHF.

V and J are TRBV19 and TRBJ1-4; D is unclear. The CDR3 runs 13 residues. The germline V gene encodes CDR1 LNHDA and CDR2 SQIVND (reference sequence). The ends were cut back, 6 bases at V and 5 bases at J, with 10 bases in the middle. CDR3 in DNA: TGTGCCAGTAGAAGGCGGGAGAATGAAAAACTGTTTTTT. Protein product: CASRRRENEKLFF.

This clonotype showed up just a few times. DNA for the CDR3: TGTGCCAGCAGTGAGTGGACTAGCGGTTCGGCAGATACGCAGTATTTT. It yields the protein CASSEWTSGSADTQYF. J is TRBJ2-3 and V is TRBV6-1; TRBD2 matches at 10 bases. CDR1 is MNHNS, CDR2 SASEGT, per germline. Losses at the gene ends were 3 bases for V and 4 bases for J; bases not matched to a gene: 7. This CDR3 is built from 16 residues.

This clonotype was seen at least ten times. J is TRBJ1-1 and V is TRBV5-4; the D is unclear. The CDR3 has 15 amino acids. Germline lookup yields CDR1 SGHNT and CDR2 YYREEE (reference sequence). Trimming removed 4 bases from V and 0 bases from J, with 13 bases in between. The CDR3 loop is CASSPLTGVNTEAFF. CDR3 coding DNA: TGTGCCAGCAGCCCTCTTACCGGGGTGAACACTGAAGCTTTCTTT.

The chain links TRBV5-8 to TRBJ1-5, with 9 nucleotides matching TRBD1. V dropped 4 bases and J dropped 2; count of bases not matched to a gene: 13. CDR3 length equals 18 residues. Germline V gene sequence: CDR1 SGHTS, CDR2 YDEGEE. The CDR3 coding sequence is TGTGCCAGCAGCCCGATCCCCACAGGGGGCTATCGCAATCAGCCCCAGCATTTT. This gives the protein CASSPIPTGGYRNQPQHF.

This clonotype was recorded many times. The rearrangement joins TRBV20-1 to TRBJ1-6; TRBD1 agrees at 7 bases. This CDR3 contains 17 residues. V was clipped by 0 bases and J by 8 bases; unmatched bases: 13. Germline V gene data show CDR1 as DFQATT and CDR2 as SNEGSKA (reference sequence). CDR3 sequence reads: CSARDGGGGQLYSPLHF. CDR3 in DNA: TGCAGTGCTAGAGATGGGGGAGGGGGCCAGCTTTATTCACCCCTCCACTTT.

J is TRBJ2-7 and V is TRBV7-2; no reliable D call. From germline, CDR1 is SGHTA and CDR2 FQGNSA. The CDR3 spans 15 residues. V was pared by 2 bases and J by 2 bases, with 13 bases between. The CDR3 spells CASSLQGAITYEQYF. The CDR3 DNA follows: TGTGCCAGCAGCTTACAAGGCGCGATTACCTACGAGCAGTACTTC.

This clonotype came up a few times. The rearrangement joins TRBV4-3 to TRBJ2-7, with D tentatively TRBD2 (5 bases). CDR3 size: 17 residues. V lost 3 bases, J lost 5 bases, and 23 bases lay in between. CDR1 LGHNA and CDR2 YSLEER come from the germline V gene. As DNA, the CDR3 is TGCGCCAGCAGCCAGGCCGCCACGGGCGGCTTCGGGGACGAGCAGTACTTC. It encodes CASSQAATGGFGDEQYF.

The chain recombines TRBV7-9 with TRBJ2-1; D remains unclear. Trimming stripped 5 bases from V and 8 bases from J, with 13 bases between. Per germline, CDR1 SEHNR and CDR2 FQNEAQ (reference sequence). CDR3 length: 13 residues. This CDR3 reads CASSQTPNYEQFF. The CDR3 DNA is TGTGCCAGCAGCCAAACCCCAAACTATGAGCAGTTCTTC.

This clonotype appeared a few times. The chain's CDR3 is CASSFTSGGHNEQFF. The DNA of the CDR3 is TGTGCCAGCAGCTTCACTAGCGGGGGACACAATGAGCAGTTCTTC. This chain uses TRBV9 with TRBJ2-1; 11 bases line up with TRBD2. Germline V gene lookup returns CDR1 SGDLS and CDR2 YYNGEE. The CDR3 contains 15 residues. The V gene end was trimmed by 4 bases and the J gene end by 5 bases; junction bases not matched to a gene: 5.

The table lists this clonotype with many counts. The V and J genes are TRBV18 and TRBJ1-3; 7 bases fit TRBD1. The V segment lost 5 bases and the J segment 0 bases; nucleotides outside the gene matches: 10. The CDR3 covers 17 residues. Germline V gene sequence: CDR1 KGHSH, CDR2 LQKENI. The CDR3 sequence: CASSSRTGASSGNTIYF. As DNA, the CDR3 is TGTGCCAGCTCATCCCGGACAGGAGCGAGCTCTGGAAACACCATATATTTT.

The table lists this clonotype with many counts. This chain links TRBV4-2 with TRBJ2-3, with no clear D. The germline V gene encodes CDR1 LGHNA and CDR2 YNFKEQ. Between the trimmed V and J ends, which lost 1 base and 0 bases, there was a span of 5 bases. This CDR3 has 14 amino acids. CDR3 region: CASSQARSTDTQYF. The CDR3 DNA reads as TGTGCCAGCAGCCAAGCACGTAGCACAGATACGCAGTATTTT.

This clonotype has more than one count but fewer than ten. This CDR3 is CASTQLAGRNEQFF. In nucleotides, the CDR3 is TGTGCCAGCACCCAACTAGCGGGACGCAATGAGCAGTTCTTC. V gene TRBV28 combines with J gene TRBJ2-1; 10 positions match TRBD2. Trimming took 7 bases from V and 6 from J; bases not matched to a gene: 6. The germline CDR1 and CDR2 sequences are MDHEN and SYDVKM. This CDR3 is built from 14 residues.

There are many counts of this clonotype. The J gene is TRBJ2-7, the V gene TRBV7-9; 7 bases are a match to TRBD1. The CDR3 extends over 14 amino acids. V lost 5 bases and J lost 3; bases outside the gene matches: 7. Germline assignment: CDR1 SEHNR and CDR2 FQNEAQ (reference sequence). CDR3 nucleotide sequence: TGTGCCAGCAGCCATACCCGGGACAGCTACGAGCAGTACTTC. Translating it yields CASSHTRDSYEQYF.

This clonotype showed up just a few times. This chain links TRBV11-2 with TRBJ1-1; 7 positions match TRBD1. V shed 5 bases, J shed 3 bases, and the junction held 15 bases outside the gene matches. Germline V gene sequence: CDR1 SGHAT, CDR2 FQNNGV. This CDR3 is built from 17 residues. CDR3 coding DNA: TGTGCCAGCAGCCATCGACAGGGAATGTCTAAGGACACTGAAGCTTTCTTT. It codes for CASSHRQGMSKDTEAFF.

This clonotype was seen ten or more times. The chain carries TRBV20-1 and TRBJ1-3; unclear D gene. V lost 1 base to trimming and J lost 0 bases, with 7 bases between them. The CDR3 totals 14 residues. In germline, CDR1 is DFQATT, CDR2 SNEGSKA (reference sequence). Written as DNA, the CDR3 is TGCAGTGCTAGAGTGGGGAGCTCTGGAAACACCATATATTTT. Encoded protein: CSARVGSSGNTIYF.

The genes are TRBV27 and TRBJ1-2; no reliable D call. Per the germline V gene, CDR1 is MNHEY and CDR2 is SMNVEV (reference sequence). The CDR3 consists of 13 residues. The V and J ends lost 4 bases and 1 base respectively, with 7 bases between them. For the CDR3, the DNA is TGTGCCAGCAGTTACAGTTTTAACTATGGCTACACCTTC. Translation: CASSYSFNYGYTF.

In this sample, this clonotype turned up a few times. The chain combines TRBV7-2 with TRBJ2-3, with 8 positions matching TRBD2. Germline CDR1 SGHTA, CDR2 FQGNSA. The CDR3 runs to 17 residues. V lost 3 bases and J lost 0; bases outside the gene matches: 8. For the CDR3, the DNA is TGTGCCAGCAGCTTGGGGGGACTAGTGCGGAGCACAGATACGCAGTATTTT. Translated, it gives CASSLGGLVRSTDTQYF.

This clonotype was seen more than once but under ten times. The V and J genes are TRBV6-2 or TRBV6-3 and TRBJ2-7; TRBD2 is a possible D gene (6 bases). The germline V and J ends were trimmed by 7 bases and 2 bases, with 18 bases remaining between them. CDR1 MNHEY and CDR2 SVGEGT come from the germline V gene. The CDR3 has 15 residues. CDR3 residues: CASTPAGTPTYEQYF. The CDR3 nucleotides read TGTGCCAGCACCCCGGCGGGGACCCCGACCTACGAGCAGTACTTC.

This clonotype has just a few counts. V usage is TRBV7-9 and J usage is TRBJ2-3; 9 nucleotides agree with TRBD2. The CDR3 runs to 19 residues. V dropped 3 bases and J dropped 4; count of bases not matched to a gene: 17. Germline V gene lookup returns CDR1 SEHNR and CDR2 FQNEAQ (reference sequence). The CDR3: CASSFYRASGAGGADTQYF. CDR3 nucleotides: TGTGCCAGCAGCTTCTATCGGGCTAGCGGGGCCGGAGGGGCAGATACGCAGTATTTT.

CDR3 nucleotides: TGTGCCAGCAGCCAAAGGACGGGTTTCACAGATACGCAGTATTTT. It translates to CASSQRTGFTDTQYF. The V call is TRBV11-3, the J call TRBJ2-3; D is unresolved. Trimming left V 5 bases short and J 2 bases short, with 14 bases between. This CDR3 region has 15 residues. Germline-derived CDR1 and CDR2 are SGHNT and YENEEA.

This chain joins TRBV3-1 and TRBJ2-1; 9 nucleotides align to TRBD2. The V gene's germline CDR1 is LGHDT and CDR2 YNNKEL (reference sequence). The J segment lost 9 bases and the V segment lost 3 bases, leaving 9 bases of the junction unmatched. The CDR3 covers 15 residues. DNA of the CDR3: TGTGCCAGCAGCCAGTCCCTAGCGGGAATGGGTGAGCAGTTCTTC. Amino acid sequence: CASSQSLAGMGEQFF.

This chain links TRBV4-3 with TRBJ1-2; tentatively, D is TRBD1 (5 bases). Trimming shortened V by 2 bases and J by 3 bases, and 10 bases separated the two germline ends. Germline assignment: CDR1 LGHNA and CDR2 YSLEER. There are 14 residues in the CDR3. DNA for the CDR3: TGCGCCAGCAGCCAAAAGAGACAGTACTATGGCTACACCTTC. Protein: CASSQKRQYYGYTF.

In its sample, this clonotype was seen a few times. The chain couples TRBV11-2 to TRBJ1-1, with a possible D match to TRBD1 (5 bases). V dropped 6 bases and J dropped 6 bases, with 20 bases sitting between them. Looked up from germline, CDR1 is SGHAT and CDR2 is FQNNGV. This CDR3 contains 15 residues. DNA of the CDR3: TGTGCCAGCAGACCTCCGGGACGGACGACTGCTGAAGCTTTCTTT. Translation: CASRPPGRTTAEAFF.

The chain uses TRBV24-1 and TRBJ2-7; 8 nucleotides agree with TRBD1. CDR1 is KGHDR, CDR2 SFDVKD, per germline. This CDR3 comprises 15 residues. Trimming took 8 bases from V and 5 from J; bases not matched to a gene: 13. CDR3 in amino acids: CATNEFSRGPDEQYF. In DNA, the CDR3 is TGTGCCACCAATGAGTTCTCCAGGGGGCCAGACGAGCAGTACTTC.